This T cell receptor beta chain was recorded in a study of CD8 T cells in ankylosing spondylitis. Study-level findings and limits: In ankylosing spondylitis blood, a motif of fewer than 10 highly homologous TCR beta variants appeared characteristic. In reactive arthritis synovial fluid and blood, some motif variants had been reported before.

TCRdb reprocessed the 5' RACE reads via MiXCR and lists one record per CDR3 protein. The table lists 25,000 to 35,000 distinct CDR3 sequences, 30% of them singletons, with roughly 44% in the top ten. To note about this clonotype: Its antigen is not known.

Germline lookup yields CDR1 SGHVS and CDR2 FQNEAQ. V shed 5 bases, J shed 3 bases, and the junction held 9 bases outside the gene matches. The CDR3 runs to 16 residues. Sequencing was carried out using synovial fluid, either unsorted or a sorted T cell fraction (not recorded which). The TCR sequence derives from a male donor with ankylosing spondylitis. V usage is TRBV7-8 and J usage is TRBJ2-1, with 8 bases lining up with TRBD1. CDR3 sequence: CASSPRPTGDYNEQFF. CDR3 DNA sequence: TGTGCCAGCAGCCCTCGCCCGACAGGGGACTACAATGAGCAGTTCTTC.